Included here is one T cell receptor (beta chain) sequence, with context. The assay was immunoSEQ multiplex PCR, and TCRdb's table has in-frame clones only and misses some. The table has around 150,000 clones, roughly 91% seen once; the top ten hold approximately 0.99%. This record belongs to a study of OX40 agonist ivuxolimab in advanced cancers. Looking at the study overall: Antecedent anti-PD-1, anti-PD-L1 or anti-CTLA-4 therapy was permissible, with roughly 40% having received some.

In germline, CDR1 is SGHRS, CDR2 YFSETQ. This CDR3 contains 14 residues. V shed 2 bases, J shed 3 bases, and the junction held 3 bases outside the gene matches. The V call is TRBV5-1, the J call TRBJ2-7; 9 bases are a match to TRBD2. The receptor was derived from an adult with an advanced solid tumor such as melanoma, head and neck, liver or kidney cancer. The sample in question was CD4+ or CD8+ T cells sorted from blood, obtained in a trial of the OX40 agonist ivuxolimab. CDR3 bases: TGCGCCAGCAGCTTAGGCGGGAGGGACTACGAGCAGTACTTC. The encoded protein is CASSLGGRDYEQYF.